The rows below give T cell receptor beta chains drawn from one sample of a study of blood T cell repertoires in COVID-19. Repertoires were generated with immunoSEQ multiplex PCR, while TCRdb's copy carries only in-frame clones and drops some. The sample lists some 66,000 clones, approximately 86% occurring once. The sample comprised peripheral blood. Source of these receptors: a man aged 55 to 70 with acute or convalescent COVID-19. Both conserved end residues are part of each CDR3. The D gene is left open where the match is weak. Clone size appears in some rows only: once, few, many, or a class for an expanded clone.

CDR3nt: TGTGCCAGCAGCTTACTTGCAACTAATGAAAAACTGTTTTTT; CDR3aa: CASSLLATNEKLFF; d_gene: -; v_gene: TRBV7-9; abundance: -; j_gene: TRBJ1-4
CDR3nt: TGTGCCAGCAGCCAAAGGCTAGGCCTCTACACCTTC; CDR3aa: CASSQRLGLYTF; d_gene: -; v_gene: TRBV4-2; abundance: -; j_gene: TRBJ1-2
CDR3nt: TGTGCCAGCAGCTTATACCGCCGGGGTATTGGAAACACCATATATTTT; CDR3aa: CASSLYRRGIGNTIYF; d_gene: -; v_gene: TRBV13; abundance: -; j_gene: TRBJ1-3
CDR3nt: TGTGCCAGCAGTGGCAGGGGTGAAGCTTTCTTT; CDR3aa: CASSGRGEAFF; d_gene: -; v_gene: TRBV2; abundance: -; j_gene: TRBJ1-1
CDR3nt: TGTGCCAGCAGCTTTGGGACAGGGATTAATCAGCCCCAGCATTTT; CDR3aa: CASSFGTGINQPQHF; d_gene: TRBD1; v_gene: TRBV5-4; abundance: -; j_gene: TRBJ1-5
CDR3nt: TGTGCCAGCAGCCAAGGGCCGGCTAGCGGATCCTACAATGAGCAGTTCTTC; CDR3aa: CASSQGPASGSYNEQFF; d_gene: TRBD2; v_gene: TRBV4-2; abundance: -; j_gene: TRBJ2-1
CDR3nt: TGTGCCAGCAGTAAAACCGGGACAGGGGGAAATGCTAATGAAAAACTGTTTTTT; CDR3aa: CASSKTGTGGNANEKLFF; d_gene: TRBD1; v_gene: TRBV2; abundance: -; j_gene: TRBJ1-4
CDR3nt: TGTGCCAGCAGCCCAGAGTACGGGACAGGGGACCCCCAGTACTTC; CDR3aa: CASSPEYGTGDPQYF; d_gene: TRBD1; v_gene: TRBV7-2; abundance: few; j_gene: TRBJ2-5
CDR3nt: TGTGCCAGCAGCTCCCCCGGGACAGGTTTAGGGAATCAGCCCCAGCATTTT; CDR3aa: CASSSPGTGLGNQPQHF; d_gene: TRBD1; v_gene: TRBV11-2; abundance: -; j_gene: TRBJ1-5
CDR3nt: TGTGCCTGGAGCGGGAGCTCCTACAATGAGCAGTTCTTC; CDR3aa: CAWSGSSYNEQFF; d_gene: -; v_gene: TRBV30; abundance: -; j_gene: TRBJ2-1
CDR3nt: TGTGCCAGCACCCCAAGAGACAGGTCCCACGAGCAGTACTTC; CDR3aa: CASTPRDRSHEQYF; d_gene: -; v_gene: TRBV7-9; abundance: many; j_gene: TRBJ2-7
CDR3nt: TGTGCCAGCACCTCCCAGGGGTGGAACGAGCAGTACTTC; CDR3aa: CASTSQGWNEQYF; d_gene: -; v_gene: TRBV5-6; abundance: -; j_gene: TRBJ2-7
CDR3nt: TGTGCCAGCAGCTTAGATGGGGGGTATAGCAATCAGCCCCAGCATTTT; CDR3aa: CASSLDGGYSNQPQHF; d_gene: -; v_gene: TRBV7-9; abundance: -; j_gene: TRBJ1-5
CDR3nt: TGTGCCAGCAGCCCTGCTGGGACAGACCGTCAAGAGACCCAGTACTTC; CDR3aa: CASSPAGTDRQETQYF; d_gene: TRBD1; v_gene: TRBV4-2; abundance: -; j_gene: TRBJ2-5
CDR3nt: TGTGCCAGCAGCAGAGCAGGGCTTGGGGCCAACGTCCTGACTTTC; CDR3aa: CASSRAGLGANVLTF; d_gene: -; v_gene: TRBV5-6; abundance: -; j_gene: TRBJ2-6
CDR3nt: TGTGCCAGCAGCCACAGGGTTGGGGCAGATACGCAGTATTTT; CDR3aa: CASSHRVGADTQYF; d_gene: -; v_gene: TRBV3-1/TRBV3-2; abundance: -; j_gene: TRBJ2-3
CDR3nt: TGTGCCAGCACCGGCACAGATACGCAGTATTTT; CDR3aa: CASTGTDTQYF; d_gene: -; v_gene: TRBV2; abundance: -; j_gene: TRBJ2-3
CDR3nt: TGTGCCAGCACGGGACAGAATTCACCCCTCCACTTT; CDR3aa: CASTGQNSPLHF; d_gene: TRBD1; v_gene: TRBV3-1/TRBV3-2; abundance: -; j_gene: TRBJ1-6
CDR3nt: TGTGCCAGTAGTATAGGATGGGGGAGGCTGGATGGCTATGGCTACACCTTC; CDR3aa: CASSIGWGRLDGYGYTF; d_gene: -; v_gene: TRBV19; abundance: -; j_gene: TRBJ1-2
CDR3nt: TGTGCCAGCAGCTTAGCGACAGGTGGTCAGCCCCAGCATTTT; CDR3aa: CASSLATGGQPQHF; d_gene: -; v_gene: TRBV7-2; abundance: -; j_gene: TRBJ1-5
CDR3nt: TGTGCCAGCAGCTTGTCCCCTATGAACACTGAAGCTTTCTTT; CDR3aa: CASSLSPMNTEAFF; d_gene: -; v_gene: TRBV5-5; abundance: -; j_gene: TRBJ1-1
CDR3nt: TGTGCCAGCAGCGGCTCCGGGACACTTCTTCGGGGGAACACTGAAGCTTTCTTT; CDR3aa: CASSGSGTLLRGNTEAFF; d_gene: -; v_gene: TRBV7-8; abundance: few; j_gene: TRBJ1-1
CDR3nt: TGTGCCTGGGAATACGGGGAAAAACTGTTTTTT; CDR3aa: CAWEYGEKLFF; d_gene: -; v_gene: TRBV30; abundance: -; j_gene: TRBJ1-4
CDR3nt: TGTGCCAGCAGCCCGGACAGGTCAACCTACGAGCAGTACTTC; CDR3aa: CASSPDRSTYEQYF; d_gene: TRBD1; v_gene: TRBV5-4; abundance: -; j_gene: TRBJ2-7
CDR3nt: TGTGCCAGCAGCATTGATCCAGGGGTGAGCTCTGGAAACACCATATATTTT; CDR3aa: CASSIDPGVSSGNTIYF; d_gene: -; v_gene: TRBV5-4; abundance: -; j_gene: TRBJ1-3
CDR3nt: TGTGCCAGCAGCTCAAGGGGGCCCCTCACCCTCCACTTT; CDR3aa: CASSSRGPLTLHF; d_gene: TRBD1; v_gene: TRBV27; abundance: -; j_gene: TRBJ1-6
CDR3nt: TGTGCCAGCTCACCTCGGGAGACCCAGTACTTC; CDR3aa: CASSPRETQYF; d_gene: -; v_gene: TRBV7-2; abundance: -; j_gene: TRBJ2-5
CDR3nt: TGCGCCAGCAGCAGAACAGGGAACACCTATAATTCACCCCTCCACTTT; CDR3aa: CASSRTGNTYNSPLHF; d_gene: -; v_gene: TRBV5-1; abundance: -; j_gene: TRBJ1-6
CDR3nt: TGTGCCAGCAGCGTAGGGCCAGGGGGCGGGGAGGGCAATCAGCCCCAGCATTTT; CDR3aa: CASSVGPGGGEGNQPQHF; d_gene: TRBD1; v_gene: TRBV9; abundance: -; j_gene: TRBJ1-5
CDR3nt: TGTGCCAGCAGCTCGCAGGGGCATGAGGATGGGGTCACAGATACGCAGTATTTT; CDR3aa: CASSSQGHEDGVTDTQYF; d_gene: -; v_gene: TRBV7-9; abundance: -; j_gene: TRBJ2-3
CDR3nt: TGTGCCAGCAGCGTAGGTTCGGGACAGTTGGGGACAGTTAAGTTCTTT; CDR3aa: CASSVGSGQLGTVKFF; d_gene: TRBD1; v_gene: TRBV9; abundance: -; j_gene: TRBJ1-1
CDR3nt: TGTGCCACCAGTGATTTGATTTTGGGCCAGAGACTCCACTTT; CDR3aa: CATSDLILGQRLHF; d_gene: -; v_gene: TRBV24-1; abundance: few; j_gene: TRBJ1-6
CDR3nt: TGTGCCAGTAGTATTTCTATTCTTGTGACAGCCTATGGCTACACCTTC; CDR3aa: CASSISILVTAYGYTF; d_gene: -; v_gene: TRBV19; abundance: -; j_gene: TRBJ1-2
CDR3nt: TGTGCCAGCAGTGCCCCGGGACAGGGTATCACCGGGGAGCTGTTTTTT; CDR3aa: CASSAPGQGITGELFF; d_gene: TRBD1; v_gene: TRBV25-1; abundance: -; j_gene: TRBJ2-2
CDR3nt: TGTGCCATCAGCAAGGACAGAGAGGTCAATCAGCCCCAGCATTTT; CDR3aa: CAISKDREVNQPQHF; d_gene: -; v_gene: TRBV10-3; abundance: -; j_gene: TRBJ1-5
CDR3nt: TGTGCCTGGAGTCAACCTCCCCTCGGGCAGTACTTC; CDR3aa: CAWSQPPLGQYF; d_gene: -; v_gene: TRBV30; abundance: -; j_gene: TRBJ2-7
CDR3nt: TGCAGCGTCGGGGCACTTTCAGGGGGGAACGGGGAGCTGTTTTTT; CDR3aa: CSVGALSGGNGELFF; d_gene: -; v_gene: TRBV29-1; abundance: -; j_gene: TRBJ2-2
CDR3nt: TGTGCCAGCAGTCCTCTCAAGTTTTCATCTGCGAGGCATTCACCCCTCCACTTT; CDR3aa: CASSPLKFSSARHSPLHF; d_gene: -; v_gene: TRBV6-6; abundance: -; j_gene: TRBJ1-6
CDR3nt: TGTGCCAGCAGCTTTTTACAGGCTTGGCCCCAGCATTTT; CDR3aa: CASSFLQAWPQHF; d_gene: -; v_gene: TRBV5-8; abundance: -; j_gene: TRBJ1-5
CDR3nt: TGTGCCAGCAGAACTACAGGGAATGAAAAACTGTTTTTT; CDR3aa: CASRTTGNEKLFF; d_gene: -; v_gene: TRBV25-1; abundance: -; j_gene: TRBJ1-4
CDR3nt: TGTGCCAGCAGCCCCAGGCAGGGGGTGAACACCGGGGAGCTGTTTTTT; CDR3aa: CASSPRQGVNTGELFF; d_gene: TRBD1; v_gene: TRBV14; abundance: -; j_gene: TRBJ2-2
CDR3nt: TGCGCCAGCAGCTTGGATGGGCGAGAACCTGAAGCTTTCTTT; CDR3aa: CASSLDGREPEAFF; d_gene: -; v_gene: TRBV5-1; abundance: -; j_gene: TRBJ1-1
CDR3nt: TGTGCCAGCAGCTCGGCGACAGGTTCTGATGAAAAACTGTTTTTT; CDR3aa: CASSSATGSDEKLFF; d_gene: -; v_gene: TRBV7-9; abundance: -; j_gene: TRBJ1-4
CDR3nt: TGTGCCAGCAGCGGCGGACAGGGCCGCGCGGATACGCAGTATTTT; CDR3aa: CASSGGQGRADTQYF; d_gene: TRBD1; v_gene: TRBV11-3; abundance: -; j_gene: TRBJ2-3
CDR3nt: TGTGCCAGCAGCAAAATGGGCTACACGGCCGAGAAACATGAGCAGTTCTTC; CDR3aa: CASSKMGYTAEKHEQFF; d_gene: -; v_gene: TRBV21-1; abundance: -; j_gene: TRBJ2-1
CDR3nt: TGTGCCAGCAGCTTAGAGGCCGACGGCGCAGGAGGCTACACCTTC; CDR3aa: CASSLEADGAGGYTF; d_gene: -; v_gene: TRBV7-8; abundance: -; j_gene: TRBJ1-2